The sequence of this T cell receptor (beta chain) was determined in a study of blood T cell repertoires in COVID-19. Study at large: The samples span acute and convalescent COVID-19 from the United States, Italy and Spain.

Per the study methods: Amplification of reference gene primers provided the estimated nucleated cell counts. Libraries were prepared by immunoSEQ multiplex PCR; TCRdb keeps only in-frame clonotypes and omits some of them. The V and J calls and clone size come from that table; D and trimming were worked out from the DNA. This sample yields approximately 110,000 clones, of which approximately 79% are seen a single time; around 20% belongs to the top ten. This CDR3 region has 12 residues. Germline V CDR1 and CDR2: LGHDT, YNNKEL (reference sequence). V lost 3 bases and J lost 6, with 9 bases in between. The source material was peripheral blood. The sequence came from a man aged 65 to 79 with active or convalescent COVID-19. This chain connects TRBV3-1 (or the pseudogene TRBV3-2) to TRBJ2-7; D may be TRBD2 (5 bases). The CDR3 here is CASSQRASEQYF. In DNA form, the CDR3 reads TGTGCCAGCAGCCAGAGGGCTAGCGAGCAGTACTTC.